The 18 T cell receptor beta chains below were found in one sample sequenced in a study of PD-1 blockade in classical Hodgkin lymphoma. Brentuximab vedotin exposure varied among the patients, all of whom had relapsed after autologous stem cell transplantation. TCRdb's table, derived via immunoSEQ multiplex PCR, lists solely in-frame clones and lacks some. Counted here are about 46,000 clones, roughly 73% occurring once; the ten biggest clones make up around 10%. The sequencing here drew on peripheral blood mononuclear cells (PBMCs), taken at baseline. Receptor source: a human donor with classical Hodgkin lymphoma.

The rearrangement joins TRBV19 to TRBJ2-4; D is possibly TRBD1 or TRBD2 (5 bases each). Trimming removed 3 bases from V and 5 bases from J, with 17 bases in between. The length of the CDR3 is 16 residues. Germline CDR1 and CDR2: LNHDA and SQIVND (reference sequence). This CDR3 is CASSIRDGLLQNIQYF. In DNA, the CDR3 is TGTGCCAGTAGTATCCGGGACGGACTTCTACAAAACATTCAGTACTTC.

The chain combines TRBV5-6 with TRBJ1-1, with D possibly TRBD1 on 6 matching bases. CDR3 length: 14 residues. V was shortened by 4 bases and J by 6 bases, with 16 bases between the two germline ends. The germline V gene has CDR1 SGHDT and CDR2 YYEEEE. The CDR3 region is CASSGITGIAEAFF. The CDR3 nucleotides are TGTGCCAGCAGCGGAATTACAGGGATCGCTGAAGCTTTCTTT.

This clone is judged medium-sized. The chain carries TRBV18 and TRBJ1-2; 8 bases fit TRBD1. V trimming: 3 bases; J trimming: 0 bases; junction bases outside the gene matches: 9. The CDR3 is 17 amino acids. Germline values: CDR1 KGHSH, CDR2 LQKENI. CDR3 sequence: CASSPRDRPRTNYGYTF. CDR3 nucleotide sequence: TGTGCCAGCTCACCGAGGGACAGGCCAAGAACTAACTATGGCTACACCTTC.

The rearrangement uses TRBV5-1 and TRBJ2-3; D is unresolved. CDR1 is SGHRS and CDR2 is YFSETQ in the germline V gene. The CDR3 has 14 amino acids. Deletions cut 0 bases from V and 2 bases from J, with 7 bases between. The CDR3 bases are TGCGCCAGCAGCTTGGGGCAGACCACAGATACGCAGTATTTT. It translates to CASSLGQTTDTQYF.

This clone was picked up a small number of times. The chain is built from TRBV19 and TRBJ1-1, with TRBD1 as a possible D gene (5 bases). The CDR3 runs to 14 residues. Germline CDR1 is LNHDA and CDR2 is SQIVND (reference sequence). Trimming shortened V by 7 bases and J by 0 bases, and 12 bases separated the two germline ends. CDR3 amino acids: CASTPDSMNTEAFF. CDR3 bases: TGTGCCAGTACCCCAGACAGCATGAACACTGAAGCTTTCTTT. The full variable domain, completed using reference TRBV19 and TRBJ1-1, is DGGITQSPKYLFRKEGQNVTLSCEQNLNHDAMYWYRQDPGQGLRLIYYSQIVNDFQKGDIAEGYSVSREKKESFPLTVTSAQKNPTAFYLCASTPDSMNTEAFFGQGTRLTVV.

This clone was found a few times. CDR3 protein: CASSPLGGASEKLFF. The CDR3 coding sequence is TGTGCCAGCAGCCCCCTTGGCGGGGCGTCTGAAAAACTGTTTTTT. The chain recombines TRBV9 with TRBJ1-4; a weak D match, TRBD1 (5 bases). The CDR3 loop spans 15 amino acids. V was clipped by 4 bases and J by 7 bases, with 17 bases between them. The germline V gene has CDR1 SGDLS and CDR2 YYNGEE.

This chain uses TRBV2 with TRBJ2-1, with D possibly being TRBD1 (5 bases). Germline V lookup: CDR1 SNHLY, CDR2 FYNNEI. The V and J ends lost 2 bases and 9 bases respectively, with 17 bases between them. This CDR3 has 15 residues. The CDR3 protein is CASSELFSQGSEQFF. CDR3 nucleotides: TGTGCCAGCAGTGAATTGTTCTCCCAGGGTAGTGAGCAGTTCTTC. The full variable domain, its missing parts supplied by reference TRBV2 and TRBJ2-1, is EPEVTQTPSHQVTQMGQEVILRCVPISNHLYFYWYRQILGQKVEFLVSFYNNEISEKSEIFDDQFSVERPDGSNFTLKIRSTKLEDSAMYFCASSELFSQGSEQFFGPGTRLTVL.

The CDR3 protein is CASSISLESLTDTQYF. The CDR3 nucleotides are TGTGCCAGCAGCATCTCTCTGGAAAGCTTAACAGATACGCAGTATTTT. V and J are TRBV9 and TRBJ2-3; D not resolved. The CDR3 runs 16 residues. Germline V CDR1 and CDR2: SGDLS, YYNGEE. V lost 4 bases and J 3 bases, leaving 18 bases between the germline ends. The full variable domain, completed using reference TRBV9 and TRBJ2-3, is DSGVTQTPKHLITATGQRVTLRCSPRSGDLSVYWYQQSLDQGLQFLIQYYNGEERAKGNILERFSAQQFPDLHSELNLSSLELGDSALYFCASSISLESLTDTQYFGPGTRLTVL.

The chain employs TRBV6-5 and TRBJ2-1; D gene unclear. Looked up from germline, CDR1 is MNHEY and CDR2 is SVGAGI. Trimming removed 2 bases at V and 6 bases at J, with 8 bases between. The CDR3 is made up of 13 amino acids. This CDR3 is CASSYPTVNEQFF. The CDR3 bases are TGTGCCAGCAGTTACCCCACGGTCAATGAGCAGTTCTTC.

The table lists this clone with a count of one. The rearrangement uses TRBV21-1 and TRBJ2-1; TRBD2, the D gene given by the table, was not confirmed from the DNA. TRBV21-1 is a recognized pseudogene. The CDR3 consists of 19 residues. In DNA, the CDR3 is TGTGCCAGCAGCATCGGGACTAGCGGGTTACAAAGTCGGTACAATGAGCAGTTCTTC. It encodes CASSIGTSGLQSRYNEQFF.

V is TRBV5-1 and J is TRBJ2-7, with 9 bases aligning to TRBD1. The CDR3 is 15 residues long. With 1 base clipped from V and 3 bases from J, the junction kept 5 bases outside the gene matches. Germline V gives CDR1 SGHRS, CDR2 YFSETQ. The CDR3 region is CASSLTGGDYYEQYF. DNA of the CDR3: TGCGCCAGCAGCTTGACAGGGGGCGACTACTACGAGCAGTACTTC. Together with reference TRBV5-1 and TRBJ2-7, the CDR3 gives the full variable domain: KAGVTQTPRYLIKTRGQQVTLSCSPISGHRSVSWYQQTPGQGLQFLFEYFSETQRNKGNFPGRFSGRQFSNSRSEMNVSTLELGDSALYLCASSLTGGDYYEQYFGPGTRLTVT.

This clone was picked up one time. This rearrangement joins TRBV20-1 to TRBJ2-7; D is undetermined. The CDR3 is 11 amino acids. Germline-derived CDR1 and CDR2 are DFQATT and SNEGSKA (reference sequence). V was trimmed by 4 bases and J by 4 bases, leaving 8 bases between them. DNA for the CDR3: TGCAGTGCTAAGGACGGTTACGAGCAGTACTTC. Translation gives CSAKDGYEQYF.

This clone was seen a single time. The CDR3 spells CAWKAAPGTEAFF. In DNA, the CDR3 is TGTGCCTGGAAGGCGGCTCCCGGGACCGAAGCTTTCTTT. The rearrangement uses TRBV30 and TRBJ1-1, with D possibly being TRBD1 (5 bases). The length of the CDR3 is 13 residues. Trimming stripped 4 bases from V and 8 bases from J, with 17 bases between. Per germline, CDR1 GTSNPN and CDR2 SVGIG (reference sequence).

This clone was counted only a few times. The chain recombines TRBV6-5 with TRBJ1-2; D not resolved. With 6 bases removed from V and 3 bases from J, the gap between germline ends came to 8 bases. The CDR3 covers 12 residues. In germline, CDR1 is MNHEY, CDR2 SVGAGI. The CDR3 sequence: CASRIEDYGYTF. Written as DNA, the CDR3 is TGTGCCAGCAGGATCGAGGACTATGGCTACACCTTC.

The V gene is TRBV11-3, the J gene TRBJ2-5, with D possibly matching TRBD2 (5 bases). Trimming took off 1 base at V and 3 bases at J, with 9 bases between the two ends. The V gene's germline CDR1 is SGHNT and CDR2 YENEEA. The CDR3 is 14 amino acids. In DNA form, the CDR3 reads TGTGCCAGCAGCTTAGTTTACGGGGAAGAGACCCAGTACTTC. Translation gives CASSLVYGEETQYF.

The rearrangement uses TRBV7-9 and TRBJ1-1; 7 positions agree with TRBD1. After removal of 5 bases from V and 11 bases from J, the junction contained 17 bases not matched to a gene. Germline V gene lookup returns CDR1 SEHNR and CDR2 FQNEAQ (reference sequence). This CDR3 has 15 residues. CDR3 DNA sequence: TGTGCCAGCAGCCAAAGTTGGACAGGAGTAAGTGCCGCTTTCTTT. Translation gives CASSQSWTGVSAAFF.

This chain connects TRBV11-3 to TRBJ1-1; D is unresolved. V lost 7 bases to trimming and J lost 1 base, with 13 bases between them. CDR3 length equals 14 residues. Looked up from germline, CDR1 is SGHNT and CDR2 is YENEEA. This chain's CDR3 is CASTPRSGNTEAFF. The DNA for the CDR3 is TGTGCCAGCACCCCTAGGTCGGGGAACACTGAAGCTTTCTTT.

The chain has TRBV7-9 and TRBJ1-2; D gene uncertain. With 1 base removed from V and 8 bases from J, the gap between germline ends came to 14 bases. The CDR3 length is 14 residues. Germline V CDR1 and CDR2: SEHNR, FQNEAQ (reference sequence). Here the CDR3 reads CASSLERSGSGYTF. CDR3 in DNA: TGTGCCAGCAGCTTAGAAAGATCGGGGAGCGGCTACACCTTC.